This TCR beta chain was identified in a study of blood T cell repertoires in COVID-19 (dated by TCRdb to 2018 to 2020). Looking at the study overall: The collaborator samples originated in the United States, Italy and Spain and spanned the acute and convalescent phases of COVID-19. The material from the prospective study consisted of cDNA or gDNA derived from T cells, B-cell-depleted T cells, or PBMCs. The dataset comprised deeply sampled blood TCRbeta repertoires from subjects exposed to, actively infected with, or recovered from COVID-19. A freely available public database, intended as a resource for researchers studying the immune response to SARS-CoV-2, is where the repertoires were released. Samples came from the ongoing ImmuneRACE study (first 160 participants) plus 1,254 subjects from 6 global collaborators. Sample metadata almost always included a de-identified subject ID, COVID-19 status, age in years and sex. HLA class I and class II types, where available, came from metadata supplied by the sample provider rather than from assay-based typing. On the study overall, not on this receptor specifically: How much clinical and demographic metadata was included differed by source and by participant, and the metadata was provided uncurated.

The immunoSEQ Assay, a bias-controlled multiplex PCR, was used to amplify TCRbeta CDR3 regions from genomic DNA. Processing in the source paper ran as follows. Within the assay, amplification of reference gene primers was used to estimate how many nucleated cells each sample contained. Sequence reads were collapsed and filtered to measure the absolute abundance of every unique TCRbeta CDR3 rearrangement. For each sample, productive Simpson clonality was calculated as the square root of Simpson's diversity index over productive rearrangements. TCRdb's version of the immuneACCESS table is confined to in-frame rearrangements and falls short of the full clone set. An unresolved V gene accounts for under half of the shortfall where checked; the remainder is of unknown origin. That table gives V, J and clone size, and the DNA gave D and trimming. The sample data list over 15,000 clones, and around 80% of these were observed just once. The ten biggest clones cover about 10% of the sample.

This clone was seen only once. No cognate antigen has been identified for it. Per-base qualities were not stored, and no clone one base away is much larger. The collaborating institutions used their own protocols to collect whole blood in K2EDTA tubes. For TCRbeta analysis, collaborators shipped samples as frozen whole blood, isolated PBMCs, or DNA extracted from either of those sample types. V lost 1 base and J lost 4 bases; the stretch between them is 13 bases long. The CDR3 sequence holds 15 residues, the cysteine and phenylalanine included. Only the CDR3 portion is preserved as DNA: 45 bases, with reading frame beginning at the first base. For CDR1 and CDR2, the germline V gene lists MNHNS and SASEGT.

The rearranged chain carries TRBV6-1 and TRBJ1-2; the D gene is unclear. Sequencing used peripheral blood. This TCR was sampled from a man at least 80 years old with acute or convalescent COVID-19. In nucleotides, the sequence is TGTGCCAGCAGTGAAGGCGGAGTGTGGGTCTATGGCTACACCTTC. The encoded protein is CASSEGGVWVYGYTF.